These 24 T cell receptor beta chains came from one sample sequenced in a study of cytomegalovirus exposure and HLA in healthy donors. PCR amplification relied on 60 Vbeta primers (plus 13 Jbeta primers). The data were produced by immunoSEQ multiplex PCR, yet TCRdb's version contains in-frame clones alone and is incomplete. The table has approximately 160,000 clones, 68% seen once. Sequencing was done on a sample of PBMCs. The receptors here all came from a woman aged 18-29 years in good health and CMV-seropositive.

With regard to this clone: The junction does not match germline at one end; this may be a read error. The rearrangement links TRBV29-1 to TRBJ2-1; D is unresolved. The CDR3 runs to 12 residues. Germline CDR1 is SQVTM and CDR2 is ANQGSEA. The CDR3 spells CSVPRLHNEQFF. For the CDR3, the DNA is TGCAGCGTTCCACGTCTTCACAATGAACAGTTCTTC.

This chain uses TRBV4-2 with TRBJ2-7, with TRBD2 identical over 8 bases. This CDR3 comprises 14 residues. Germline V gives CDR1 LGHNA, CDR2 YNFKEQ. V shed 3 bases and J 5 bases; nucleotides not matched to a gene: 6. The CDR3 nucleotides are TGTGCCAGCAGCCAGTCCACGGGGGGGCACGAGCAGTACTTC. This encodes CASSQSTGGHEQYF.

This clone occurred a few times. The rearrangement joins TRBV19 to TRBJ2-7; 7 nucleotides align to TRBD1. Trimming took 10 bases from V and 0 from J; bases not matched to a gene: 9. The germline gives CDR1 LNHDA, CDR2 SQIVND (reference sequence). CDR3 length: 14 amino acids. CDR3 sequence (DNA): TGTGCCACGGGACAGCAAAGGAGCTCCTACGAGCAGTACTTC. This translates into CATGQQRSSYEQYF.

The J gene is TRBJ1-3, the V gene TRBV2, with TRBD1 matching 9 bases. The J segment lost 0 bases and the V segment lost 5 bases, leaving 5 bases of the junction unmatched. Germline V lookup: CDR1 SNHLY, CDR2 FYNNEI. The CDR3 is 16 amino acids. CDR3 in amino acids: CASSRQGVTSGNTIYF. CDR3 nucleotide sequence: TGTGCCAGCAGTAGACAGGGGGTTACCTCTGGAAACACCATATATTTT.

The J gene is TRBJ2-2, the V gene TRBV19, with D tentatively TRBD1 (6 bases). This CDR3 comprises 16 residues. Germline-derived CDR1 and CDR2 are LNHDA and SQIVND (reference sequence). V gave up 5 bases and J gave up 7 bases, with 20 bases separating them. CDR3 bases: TGTGCCAGTAGTTTACCTTCGGGACACACGAGCGGGGAGCTGTTTTTT. This translates into CASSLPSGHTSGELFF.

This chain joins TRBV30 and TRBJ1-2; no definite D call. CDR1 GTSNPN and CDR2 SVGIG come from the germline V gene (reference sequence). Trimming stripped 2 bases from V and 8 bases from J, with 12 bases between. The CDR3 covers 12 residues. As DNA, the CDR3 is TGTGCCTGGAGTTCCTGGAGGCGAGGCTACACCTTC. Encoded protein: CAWSSWRRGYTF.

A word on this clone: An end of the junction differs from the germline gene, which may be a read error. The J gene is TRBJ2-1, the V gene TRBV19; TRBD1 might be the D (6 bases). From germline, CDR1 is LNHDA and CDR2 SQIVND (reference sequence). The CDR3 runs 13 residues. CDR3 sequence reads: CASSITSQGRLLF. The CDR3 region has the DNA TGTGCCAGTAGTATCACATCCCAGGGGAGACTCCTCTTC.

The chain links TRBV7-8 to TRBJ1-2, with a tentative D call TRBD1 (6 bases). Germline-derived CDR1 and CDR2 are SGHVS and FQNEAQ. The V and J ends lost 1 base and 7 bases respectively, with 19 bases between them. This CDR3 is built from 16 residues. CDR3 region: CASSLGNIGGASGYTF. For the CDR3, the DNA is TGTGCCAGCAGCTTAGGAAATATAGGGGGTGCCTCTGGCTACACCTTC. Full variable domain (missing parts from reference TRBV7-8 and TRBJ1-2): GAGVSQSPRYKVAKRGQDVALRCDPISGHVSLFWYQQALGQGPEFLTYFQNEAQLDKSGLPSDRFFAERPEGSVSTLKIQRTQQEDSAVYLCASSLGNIGGASGYTFGSGTRLTVV.

The chain uses TRBV6-1 and TRBJ2-3; D perhaps matches TRBD2 (5 bases). CDR1 is MNHNS and CDR2 is SASEGT in the germline V gene. V was pared by 5 bases and J by 6 bases, with 12 bases between. The CDR3 extends over 13 amino acids. The CDR3 spells CASSWSSGDTQYF. Written as DNA, the CDR3 is TGTGCCAGCAGTTGGAGTTCGGGGGATACGCAGTATTTT.

The V gene is TRBV27, the J gene TRBJ2-7; possible D gene TRBD1, 5 bases. Germline CDR1 MNHEY, CDR2 SMNVEV (reference sequence). V gave up 3 bases and J gave up 3 bases, with 12 bases separating them. CDR3 length: 14 amino acids. The chain's CDR3 is CASSFGHPDYEQYF. In DNA, the CDR3 is TGTGCCAGCAGTTTTGGACACCCCGACTACGAGCAGTACTTC.

The chain carries TRBV5-8 and TRBJ2-7, with 9 bases identical to TRBD1. The germline V gene has CDR1 SGHTS and CDR2 YDEGEE. With 1 base clipped from V and 2 bases from J, the junction kept 4 bases outside the gene matches. This CDR3 comprises 15 residues. This CDR3 reads CASSLRGQGTYEQYF. The DNA of the CDR3 is TGTGCCAGCAGCTTGAGGGGACAGGGAACCTACGAGCAGTACTTC.

This clone was counted once. The rearrangement joins TRBV5-1 to TRBJ2-6; possible D gene TRBD1, 5 bases. Trimming removed 2 bases from V and 1 base from J, with 13 bases in between. The CDR3 covers 17 residues. CDR1 is SGHRS and CDR2 is YFSETQ in the germline V gene. For the CDR3, the DNA is TGCGCCAGCAGCTTTCAGGGATCCGGATCTGGGGCCAACGTCCTGACTTTC. This translates into CASSFQGSGSGANVLTF.

A single count supports this clone. The chain uses TRBV6-1 and TRBJ1-5, with D possibly matching TRBD1 (6 bases). The CDR3 length is 14 residues. CDR1 is MNHNS, CDR2 SASEGT, per germline. Trimming stripped 3 bases from V and 7 bases from J, with 13 bases between. Written as DNA, the CDR3 is TGTGCCAGCAGTGAGATGGGGGCTAGCCAGCCCCAGCATTTT. It yields the protein CASSEMGASQPQHF.

The rearrangement joins TRBV7-2 to TRBJ2-3; 9 positions match TRBD2. The CDR3 runs 18 residues. Looked up from germline, CDR1 is SGHTA and CDR2 is FQGNSA. The V segment lost 5 bases and the J segment 0 bases; nucleotides outside the gene matches: 12. This CDR3 is CASSPRGSGGPSTDTQYF. Here the CDR3 DNA reads TGTGCCAGCAGCCCTCGGGGTAGCGGGGGACCCAGCACAGATACGCAGTATTTT.

This chain joins TRBV2 and TRBJ1-4; 7 bases are shared with TRBD1. The V gene's germline CDR1 is SNHLY and CDR2 FYNNEI. This CDR3 spans 15 amino acids. With V trimmed by 11 bases and J by 8 bases, 17 bases remained unmatched. The DNA of the CDR3 is TGTGCCTGCTTAGTAAGGGGAGACAGGGAGGAAAAACTGTTTTTT. Translating gives CACLVRGDREEKLFF.

This clone turned up a few times. The genes are TRBV5-8 and TRBJ1-3, with D uncertain. Trimming removed 4 bases from V and 0 bases from J, with 5 bases in between. The CDR3 loop spans 13 amino acids. Looked up from germline, CDR1 is SGHTS and CDR2 is YDEGEE. The CDR3 DNA reads as TGTGCCAGCAGCGTCCGCTCTGGAAACACCATATATTTT. This codes for CASSVRSGNTIYF.

This clone was found once. The CDR3 protein is CAWGDGSWGGYTF. CDR3 nucleotides: TGTGCCTGGGGGGACGGGAGTTGGGGTGGCTACACCTTC. The chain is built from TRBV30 and TRBJ1-2; D may be TRBD1 (5 bases). Germline assignment: CDR1 GTSNPN and CDR2 SVGIG (reference sequence). This CDR3 comprises 13 residues. The ends were cut back, 5 bases at V and 7 bases at J, with 17 bases in the middle. The full variable domain, its missing parts supplied by reference TRBV30 and TRBJ1-2, is SQTIHQWPATLVQPVGSPLSLECTVEGTSNPNLYWYRQAAGRGLQLLFYSVGIGQISSEVPQNLSASRPQDRQFILSSKKLLLSDSGFYLCAWGDGSWGGYTFGSGTRLTVV.

This clone was seen only a few times. The chain links TRBV28 to TRBJ2-3, with 9 positions matching TRBD2. Germline V CDR1 and CDR2: MDHEN, SYDVKM. CDR3 length: 16 residues. In nucleotides, the CDR3 is TGTTTAGACTCTGTTCACGGGCGGGGGGGAGCGGATACGCAGTATTTT. It yields the protein CLDSVHGRGGADTQYF. The whole variable domain, filled in from reference TRBV28 and TRBJ2-3, reads DVKVTQSSRYLVKRTGEKVFLECVQDMDHENMFWYRQDPGLGLRLIYFSYDVKMKEKGDIPEGYSVSREKKERFSLILESASTNQTSMYLCLDSVHGRGGADTQYFGPGTRLTVL.

V gene TRBV11-2 combines with J gene TRBJ1-5; D is perhaps TRBD1 (6 bases). CDR1 and CDR2 from the germline V gene are SGHAT and FQNNGV. V lost 4 bases and J 0 bases, leaving 7 bases between the germline ends. This CDR3 region has 14 residues. The CDR3 here is CASSSGVSNQPQHF. CDR3 sequence (DNA): TGTGCCAGCAGCTCAGGGGTTAGCAATCAGCCCCAGCATTTT.

The chain uses TRBV2 and TRBJ1-1; D perhaps matches TRBD1 (5 bases). The ends were cut back, 3 bases at V and 5 bases at J, with 7 bases in the middle. This CDR3 contains 12 residues. The germline V gene has CDR1 SNHLY and CDR2 FYNNEI. Here the CDR3 reads CASSDGGTEAFF. The DNA for the CDR3 is TGTGCCAGCAGTGATGGGGGGACTGAAGCTTTCTTT.

The gene calls are TRBV5-1 and TRBJ1-1; 9 bases are a match to TRBD1. J gave up 3 bases and V 5 bases, and 11 bases lay outside the gene matches. This CDR3 has 16 residues. Germline loops: CDR1 SGHRS, CDR2 YFSETQ. CDR3 nucleotides: TGCGCCAGCAGGGGGACAGGGACGCGAACAGACACTGAAGCTTTCTTT. This gives the protein CASRGTGTRTDTEAFF.

The V gene is TRBV30, the J gene TRBJ1-1; D is possibly TRBD1 (5 bases). This CDR3 comprises 14 residues. V lost 5 bases and J 0 bases, leaving 13 bases between the germline ends. The germline CDR1 and CDR2 sequences are GTSNPN and SVGIG (reference sequence). As DNA, the CDR3 is TGTGCCTGGCTGGGGGGGTGGATGAACACTGAAGCTTTCTTT. Protein: CAWLGGWMNTEAFF.

The chain uses TRBV20-1 and TRBJ1-2, with D possibly matching TRBD1 (5 bases). The V and J ends lost 6 bases and 6 bases respectively, with 11 bases between them. CDR3 size: 11 residues. Germline V lookup: CDR1 DFQATT, CDR2 SNEGSKA (reference sequence). The CDR3: CSAAAGDGYTF. The CDR3 coding sequence is TGCAGTGCCGCGGCGGGGGATGGCTACACCTTC.

J is TRBJ1-5 and V is TRBV18, with 9 bases aligning to TRBD1. The CDR3 sequence is 16 residues long. CDR1 KGHSH and CDR2 LQKENI come from the germline V gene. With V trimmed by 3 bases and J by 0 bases, 3 bases remained unmatched. The CDR3 DNA reads as TGTGCCAGCTCACCCGGGACAGGGAGTAGCAATCAGCCCCAGCATTTT. Amino acid sequence: CASSPGTGSSNQPQHF.